Below are 20 T cell receptor beta chains sequenced from a single sample in a study of T cells in localized non-small cell lung cancer. The table came from immunoSEQ multiplex PCR; TCRdb's copy has only in-frame clones and leaves some out. The table includes around 20,000 clones, roughly nine tenths detected once. Specimen: peripheral blood, collected before any cancer treatment. These receptors were obtained from a woman between 35 and 70 years old with stage I lung adenocarcinoma.

In nucleotides, the CDR3 is TGTGCCAGCAGCACAGGGGGGGTACTTATGAACACTGAAGCTTTCTTT. Translation: CASSTGGVLMNTEAFF. The chain couples TRBV28 to TRBJ1-1, with 8 nucleotides matching TRBD1. The ends lost 6 bases at V and 0 bases at J; junction bases unmatched: 9. The CDR3 runs to 16 residues. Germline V CDR1 and CDR2: MDHEN, SYDVKM.

The chain carries TRBV11-3 and TRBJ2-7, with 8 bases fitting TRBD1. The V and J ends lost 2 bases and 5 bases, in that order; junction bases with no gene match: 8. The CDR3 totals 15 residues. Germline-derived CDR1 and CDR2 are SGHNT and YENEEA. CDR3 protein: CASSLSPGGSDEQYF. The CDR3 nucleotides are TGTGCCAGCAGCTTAAGTCCAGGGGGCAGCGACGAGCAGTACTTC.

V usage is TRBV6-5 and J usage is TRBJ1-6; 10 bases line up with TRBD1. V was pared by 4 bases and J by 9 bases, with 6 bases of the junction left unmatched. CDR3 length: 15 amino acids. From germline, CDR1 is MNHEY and CDR2 SVGAGI. CDR3 residues: CASSLSRDRGSPLHF. The CDR3, as DNA: TGTGCCAGCAGTTTGAGCCGGGACAGGGGTTCACCCCTCCACTTT.

The V call is TRBV27, the J call TRBJ1-2; D call uncertain. Germline-derived CDR1 and CDR2 are MNHEY and SMNVEV (reference sequence). There are 11 residues in the CDR3. V lost 11 bases, J lost 4 bases, and 11 bases lay in between. CDR3 nucleotides: TGTGCCTATCTAATCTCCTATGGCTACACCTTC. It encodes CAYLISYGYTF.

This chain connects TRBV10-3 to TRBJ1-1, with 7 bases matching TRBD1. The trim removed 10 bases at V and 1 base at J, leaving 3 bases unmatched. Germline V gene lookup returns CDR1 ENHRY and CDR2 SYGVKD. The CDR3 is 12 amino acids. The CDR3 sequence: CATRQGNTEAFF. CDR3 DNA: TGTGCCACCCGACAGGGGAACACTGAAGCTTTCTTT.

This clone was seen just once. This rearrangement joins TRBV25-1 to TRBJ2-5; possibly TRBD1 or TRBD2 for D (5 bases each). Trimming shortened V by 1 base and J by 4 bases, and 10 bases separated the two germline ends. CDR1 and CDR2 from the germline V gene are MGHDK and SYGVNS. This CDR3 is 14 amino acids long. CDR3 sequence: CASSESGARETQYF. The CDR3 DNA reads TGTGCCAGCAGTGAATCCGGGGCACGAGAGACCCAGTACTTC.

This chain uses TRBV5-6 with TRBJ2-5, with D maybe TRBD2 (5 bases). In germline, CDR1 is SGHDT, CDR2 YYEEEE. V was cut by 0 bases and J by 9 bases, with 15 bases left in between. The CDR3 has 14 residues. CDR3 sequence (DNA): TGTGCCAGCAGCTTGGATGTGGGCGCGGAGGCCCAGTACTTC. Protein product: CASSLDVGAEAQYF.

The V and J genes are TRBV7-9 and TRBJ2-7; 7 nucleotides align to TRBD2. Germline V gene data show CDR1 as SEHNR and CDR2 as FQNEAQ (reference sequence). V shed 1 base, J shed 2 bases, and the junction held 5 bases outside the gene matches. CDR3 size: 15 residues. CDR3 residues: CASSLGGGRTYEQYF. CDR3 DNA: TGTGCCAGCAGCTTAGGGGGGGGTCGCACCTACGAGCAGTACTTC. Based on the CDR3 plus reference TRBV7-9 and TRBJ2-7, the full variable domain is DTGVSQNPRHKITKRGQNVTFRCDPISEHNRLYWYRQTLGQGPEFLTYFQNEAQLEKSRLLSDRFSAERPKGSFSTLEIQRTEQGDSAMYLCASSLGGGRTYEQYFGPGTRLTVT.

This clone was detected once. CDR3: CASSRGNTEAFF. The CDR3 bases are TGTGCCAGCAGCCGTGGGAATACTGAAGCTTTCTTT. The chain recombines TRBV11-1 with TRBJ1-1; D not resolved. Trimming pared 5 bases from V and 5 bases from J, leaving 9 bases between. CDR1 and CDR2 from the germline V gene are SGHAT and FQDESV (reference sequence). This CDR3 is built from 12 residues.

The chain employs TRBV5-1 and TRBJ1-2, with TRBD1 matching over 10 bases. CDR1 SGHRS and CDR2 YFSETQ come from the germline V gene. Germline trimming cut 0 bases from V and 6 bases from J; bases unmatched to any gene: 2. This CDR3 region has 14 residues. The CDR3 coding sequence is TGCGCCAGCAGCTTGGCCGGGACAGGGGATGGCTACACCTTC. Protein: CASSLAGTGDGYTF.

The rearrangement joins TRBV5-1 to TRBJ1-5; TRBD1 agrees at 7 bases. CDR3 size: 16 residues. V gave up 2 bases and J gave up 4 bases; unmatched junction bases: 9. The germline gives CDR1 SGHRS, CDR2 YFSETQ. The CDR3 DNA reads as TGCGCCAGCAGCTTAGGGGGGACAGAGGAAAATCAGCCCCAGCATTTT. It is translated as CASSLGGTEENQPQHF.

A single count supports this clone. V is TRBV5-5 and J is TRBJ2-3; 7 bases are a match to TRBD2. V was clipped by 2 bases and J by 0 bases; unmatched bases: 6. The V gene's germline CDR1 is SGHKS and CDR2 YYEKEE (reference sequence). This CDR3 region has 16 residues. CDR3 amino acids: CASSFLTGGSTDTQYF. Here the CDR3 DNA reads TGTGCCAGCAGCTTCCTAACGGGGGGTAGCACAGATACGCAGTATTTT.

The chain has TRBV10-1 and TRBJ1-2, with TRBD1 matching 9 bases. V was pared by 6 bases and J by 8 bases, with 10 bases of the junction left unmatched. The CDR3 length is 14 residues. Germline V CDR1 and CDR2: WNHNN, SYGVQD (reference sequence). The DNA for the CDR3 is TGCGCCAGCAGCCCTGGAGGGACAGGGCGAGGCTACACCTTC. Protein: CASSPGGTGRGYTF.

This chain connects TRBV5-3 to TRBJ2-5, with unresolved D. TRBV5-3 is an ORF; its function is uncertain. The CDR3 contains 15 residues. Trimming cost V 0 bases and J 2 bases, with 11 bases left between them. The CDR3 reads CARSLAPDTQETQYF. The CDR3 bases are TGTGCCAGAAGCTTGGCCCCAGACACTCAAGAGACCCAGTACTTC.

This chain joins TRBV10-3 and TRBJ2-4; no reliable D call. The CDR3 is made up of 11 amino acids. V lost 3 bases and J lost 8, with 5 bases in between. Germline V lookup: CDR1 ENHRY, CDR2 SYGVKD. CDR3 bases: TGTGCCATCAGTGAACAGTACATTCAGTACTTC. Translated: CAISEQYIQYF.

The CDR3 nucleotides read TGTGCCAGCAGTTTAAAAGACTATGGCTACACCTTC. Residues: CASSLKDYGYTF. The gene calls are TRBV28 and TRBJ1-2; no clear D. V lost 2 bases, J lost 3 bases, and 4 bases lay in between. This CDR3 region has 12 residues. Germline loops: CDR1 MDHEN, CDR2 SYDVKM.

This chain links TRBV27 with TRBJ2-1; unclear D gene. V was trimmed by 3 bases and J by 11 bases, leaving 17 bases between them. Germline V gene lookup returns CDR1 MNHEY and CDR2 SMNVEV (reference sequence). This CDR3 has 14 amino acids. The CDR3 coding sequence is TGTGCCAGCAGTTTCTCGGGCCCCCCGCGAAAGCAGTTCTTC. Its translation is CASSFSGPPRKQFF.

The chain uses TRBV5-1 and TRBJ1-3; D unclear. The CDR3 spans 15 residues. The germline gives CDR1 SGHRS, CDR2 YFSETQ. V was trimmed by 3 bases and J by 4 bases, leaving 14 bases between them. The CDR3 spells CASSSLGINGNTIYF. CDR3 bases: TGCGCCAGCAGCTCCCTTGGGATCAACGGAAACACCATATATTTT.

The rearrangement uses TRBV18 and TRBJ1-1; TRBD1 is a possible D gene (6 bases). Germline V gene data show CDR1 as KGHSH and CDR2 as LQKENI. There are 16 residues in the CDR3. V was trimmed by 1 base and J by 6 bases, leaving 18 bases between them. For the CDR3, the DNA is TGTGCCAGCTCACCACAGGTGAAGAAGGGGGTGGCTGAAGCTTTCTTT. It codes for CASSPQVKKGVAEAFF.

A single count supports this clone. The J gene is TRBJ1-2, the V gene TRBV6-6; TRBD1 is a possible D gene (5 bases). CDR1 and CDR2 from the germline V gene are MNHNY and SVGAGI (reference sequence). This CDR3 contains 14 residues. V shed 6 bases and J shed 4 bases, with 15 bases lying between them. The CDR3 here is CASSEGWGGYGYTF. DNA for the CDR3: TGTGCCAGCAGCGAGGGATGGGGGGGCTATGGCTACACCTTC.